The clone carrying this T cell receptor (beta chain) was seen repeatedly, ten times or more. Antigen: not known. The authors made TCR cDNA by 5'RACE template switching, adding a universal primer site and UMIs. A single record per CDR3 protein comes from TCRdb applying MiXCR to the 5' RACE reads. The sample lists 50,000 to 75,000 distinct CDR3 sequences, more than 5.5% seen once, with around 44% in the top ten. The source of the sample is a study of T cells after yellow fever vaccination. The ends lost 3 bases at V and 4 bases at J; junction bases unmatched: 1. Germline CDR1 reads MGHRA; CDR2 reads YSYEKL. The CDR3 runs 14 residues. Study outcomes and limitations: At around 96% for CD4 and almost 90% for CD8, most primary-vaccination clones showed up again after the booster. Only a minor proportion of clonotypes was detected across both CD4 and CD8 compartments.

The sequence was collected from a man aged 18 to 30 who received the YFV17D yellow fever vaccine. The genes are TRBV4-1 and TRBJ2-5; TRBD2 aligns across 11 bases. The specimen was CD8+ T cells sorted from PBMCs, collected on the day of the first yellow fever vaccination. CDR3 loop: CASSHSGGAETQYF. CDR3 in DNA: TGCGCCAGCAGCCATAGCGGGGGGGCAGAGACCCAGTACTTC.